This T cell receptor beta chain is drawn from a study of T cell changes during pregnancy in multiple sclerosis. CDR3 length: 17 amino acids. The V and J ends lost 4 bases and 2 bases respectively, with 18 bases between them. From germline, CDR1 is SGHAT and CDR2 FQNNGV. Clones were read by immunoSEQ multiplex PCR, and TCRdb kept only the in-frame ones, dropping some. Of under 90,000 clones listed, over 85% are singletons. The clonotype comes from a female donor in good health, enrolled as a control in a pregnancy study. Sequenced here: peripheral blood, sampled after pregnancy. This chain uses TRBV11-2 with TRBJ2-4, with D maybe TRBD1 (6 bases). The CDR3: CASSSGAYAHTKNIQYF. In DNA form, the CDR3 reads TGTGCCAGCAGCTCAGGGGCTTACGCTCATACCAAAAACATTCAGTACTTC.